What follows are 5 T cell receptor beta chains derived from one specimen sequenced in a study of blood T cell repertoires in COVID-19. Sequencing was performed with immunoSEQ multiplex PCR; in TCRdb, only in-frame clones are kept and a portion is missing. The sample lists approximately 120,000 clones; roughly 88% were seen once. Sequenced input: peripheral blood. Source of these receptors: an elderly woman with active or convalescent COVID-19.

This clone has only a few counts. The J gene is TRBJ1-5, the V gene TRBV5-1; TRBD1 matches at 9 bases. Per germline, CDR1 SGHRS and CDR2 YFSETQ. The length of the CDR3 is 17 residues. Trimming removed 4 bases from V and 4 bases from J; junction bases left unmatched: 12. CDR3 protein: CASSPGTGNARNQPQHF. The CDR3 DNA reads as TGCGCCAGCAGCCCGGGGACAGGGAACGCTAGGAATCAGCCCCAGCATTTT.

The gene calls are TRBV28 and TRBJ1-4; the match to TRBD1 covers 12 bases. The length of the CDR3 is 18 residues. Germline V gives CDR1 MDHEN, CDR2 SYDVKM. With 3 bases clipped from V and 4 bases from J, the junction kept 9 bases outside the gene matches. CDR3 bases: TGTGCCAGCAGTTTCCCGGGACAGGGGGCGGTTTTTAATGAAAAACTGTTTTTT. Amino acid sequence: CASSFPGQGAVFNEKLFF.

V and J are TRBV28 and TRBJ2-3, with 14 bases that match TRBD2. The length of the CDR3 is 16 residues. V was pared by 3 bases and J by 8 bases, with 7 bases of the junction left unmatched. Per germline, CDR1 MDHEN and CDR2 SYDVKM. The CDR3 loop is CASSFLGTSGRRTQYF. In DNA, the CDR3 is TGTGCCAGCAGTTTCCTTGGGACTAGCGGGAGACGTACGCAGTATTTT.

The chain is built from TRBV5-4 and TRBJ1-5; the D gene is possibly TRBD1 (6 bases). Germline assignment: CDR1 SGHNT and CDR2 YYREEE (reference sequence). Between the trimmed V and J ends, which lost 0 bases and 1 base, there was a span of 8 bases. This CDR3 comprises 15 residues. The CDR3 loop is CASSLGGGSNQPQHF. CDR3 in DNA: TGTGCCAGCAGCTTGGGGGGGGGCAGCAATCAGCCCCAGCATTTT. The full variable domain, its missing parts supplied by reference TRBV5-4 and TRBJ1-5, is ETGVTQSPTHLIKTRGQQVTLRCSSQSGHNTVSWYQQALGQGPQFIFQYYREEENGRGNFPPRFSGLQFPNYSSELNVNALELDDSALYLCASSLGGGSNQPQHFGDGTRLSIL.

The chain is built from TRBV3-1 (or the pseudogene TRBV3-2) and TRBJ2-5; D gene ambiguous. Trimming stripped 4 bases from V and 1 base from J, with 10 bases between. This CDR3 is 14 amino acids long. CDR1 and CDR2 (germline): LGHDT, YNNKEL (reference sequence). CDR3 DNA sequence: TGTGCCAGCAGCCTAGACAAGCTCCAAGAGACCCAGTACTTC. Translation: CASSLDKLQETQYF.